This T cell receptor beta chain was identified in a study of human T cells and chemical hapten exposure (dated by TCRdb to 2020 to 2023). Notes on the research overall: Libraries were pooled for sequencing, and variation in per-sample TCR yields was attributed mainly to small differences in library volumes within the pool. Each blood RNA sample was used to sequence both TCR alpha and TCR beta chains. Peripheral blood TCR repertoire changes were tracked in vivo in alopecia patients during primary and secondary sensitization to the hapten diphenylcyclopropenone (DPC).

Library creation used 5' RACE. The sequencer listed for this sample is Illumina MiSeq. During library preparation, unique molecular identifiers were attached to individual cDNA molecules so that TCRs could be counted in a quantitative, reproducible way. For the original study's pipeline: The median number of TCRs per sample was over 85,000, ranging from about 20,000 to 750,000. V, J and CDR3 annotation of the TCR reads was performed with the Decombinator software suite. For PS versus PT1 abundance plots, all samples were subsampled to the same number of TCRs (28,000). Expanded TCRs were defined as absent before sensitization and observed at least eight times at the 2-week time point. TCRdb ran its own pipeline on the public reads, namely fastp trimming at Q25 and MiXCR clone calling, and kept in-frame beta chains. When rows share a CDR3 protein, they turn into one entry using the most common DNA and genes. These V and J calls derive from TCRdb rather than the authors' analysis. For this sample there are roughly 110,000 distinct CDR3 sequences; 15% to 20% appear just once. The top ten clones comprise approximately 3% of the sample.

Total RNA was extracted from unfractionated whole blood collected in Tempus Blood RNA tubes. About 5 healthy volunteers served as TCR sequencing controls and were bled at day 0, 2 weeks and 6 weeks. V loses 4 bases at its end and J loses 3 bases; junction bases beyond the gene matches: 2. The CDR3 runs 14 residues from the cysteine to the phenylalanine. Just the 42-base CDR3 DNA is kept, in frame starting at base 1. This clonotype was seen a few times. What antigen it recognizes has not been identified. No clone much larger than this one lies a single base away; base qualities are absent. The paper as a whole reports these results and caveats: DPC sensitization did not change how many TCRs were above 1 in 1000 frequency, and no evidence was found of alterations in global repertoire structure. After repeated subsampling, changes were observed in the strength of the expansion versus patch-test correlation and in the threshold at which the correlation became significant.

The origin of this receptor is a human donor in good health. The chain couples TRBV12-3 or TRBV12-4 to TRBJ2-1, with 8 bases in between that match TRBD1. The DNA is TGTGCCAGCAGTTCAGGGGGCTACTACAATGAGCAGTTCTTC. Its protein product is CASSSGGYYNEQFF.